This TCR beta chain is from a study of T cell responses to AZD1222 COVID-19 vaccine. The CDR3 has 17 amino acids. The V end lost 4 bases, the J end lost 0 bases, and 14 bases lay between the germline ends. The germline gives CDR1 SGHRS, CDR2 YFSETQ. Using immunoSEQ multiplex PCR, the repertoire was profiled, and TCRdb retains in-frame clones only, with some absent. The data contain about 150,000 clones, roughly 90% of them singletons. The TCR sequence derives from an adult in good health. The input for sequencing was peripheral blood, taken on day 0 of AZD1222 vaccination. The chain has TRBV5-1 and TRBJ1-6; possibly TRBD1 for D (5 bases). DNA of the CDR3: TGCGCCAGCAGCCCGGGACCTCAAACCTCCTATAATTCACCCCTCCACTTT. This codes for CASSPGPQTSYNSPLHF.